This TCR beta chain is drawn from a study of PD-1 blockade in mismatch repair-deficient tumors. Measured with immunoSEQ multiplex PCR; TCRdb has only the in-frame clones, and not every one. The sample includes over 75,000 clones, over 75% of them seen just once. CDR1 and CDR2 from the germline V gene are KGHSH and LQKENI. The CDR3 covers 13 residues. The germline V and J ends were trimmed by 4 bases and 8 bases, with 12 bases remaining between them. PCR or immunohistochemistry showed mismatch repair deficiency in every enrolled patient. This receptor was obtained from an adult with mismatch repair-deficient cancer. This sample comprised peripheral blood, obtained 12 weeks after starting pembrolizumab. The chain uses TRBV18 and TRBJ1-3, with D maybe TRBD1 (5 bases). The CDR3 here is CASSLTRGDTIYF. In nucleotides, the CDR3 is TGTGCCAGCTCACTTACCCGGGGGGACACCATATATTTT.